This entry describes one T cell receptor beta chain. Antigen specificity is unknown. After removal of 0 bases from V and 4 bases from J, the junction contained 10 bases not matched to a gene. Germline CDR1 and CDR2: SGHKS and YYEKEE (reference sequence). The CDR3 contains 17 residues. The data stem from a study of T cells in Graves' hyperthyroidism and ophthalmopathy. General observations from the study: Most clonotypes that expanded in the thyroid above 0.001 also showed up in blood.

Amplification targeted TCR beta CDR3 regions from RNA transcripts. Using the HTBI primer set, a first-round RT-PCR was run on the TCR CDR3. TCRdb redid the calling of the multiplex PCR reads with MiXCR, one entry per CDR3 protein. Among 350,000 to 500,000 distinct CDR3 sequences listed, 12% to 15% were seen once. No progression to ophthalmopathy during 18 months of follow-up defined stable disease. PBMCs were derived from 9.5 to 10 ml fresh peripheral blood. The rearrangement uses TRBV5-5 and TRBJ1-2; 9 nucleotides agree with TRBD1. Source material: blood. This receptor was taken from a woman aged 18-29 years with Graves' hyperthyroidism. CDR3 amino acids: CASSLAVPGQGIYGYTF. The CDR3 DNA is TGTGCCAGCAGCTTGGCAGTACCGGGACAGGGAATCTATGGCTACACCTTC.